The clone carrying this TCR beta chain was seen many times. TCRdb reprocessed the RT-PCR reads via MiXCR and lists one record per CDR3 protein. This sample has hundreds of thousands of distinct CDR3 sequences, with about 14% found just once. The TCR comes from a female donor in good health, serving as a healthy control. Sequenced material: memory CD4+ T cells from blood.

The CDR3 DNA follows: TGTGCCAGCAGCTTAGAGCACCCTGGAAACACCATATATTTT. This codes for CASSLEHPGNTIYF. The chain employs TRBV7-9 and TRBJ1-3; D is unresolved. The ends were cut back, 1 base at V and 2 bases at J, with 6 bases in the middle. The CDR3 is 14 amino acids. From germline, CDR1 is SEHNR and CDR2 FQNEAQ (reference sequence).